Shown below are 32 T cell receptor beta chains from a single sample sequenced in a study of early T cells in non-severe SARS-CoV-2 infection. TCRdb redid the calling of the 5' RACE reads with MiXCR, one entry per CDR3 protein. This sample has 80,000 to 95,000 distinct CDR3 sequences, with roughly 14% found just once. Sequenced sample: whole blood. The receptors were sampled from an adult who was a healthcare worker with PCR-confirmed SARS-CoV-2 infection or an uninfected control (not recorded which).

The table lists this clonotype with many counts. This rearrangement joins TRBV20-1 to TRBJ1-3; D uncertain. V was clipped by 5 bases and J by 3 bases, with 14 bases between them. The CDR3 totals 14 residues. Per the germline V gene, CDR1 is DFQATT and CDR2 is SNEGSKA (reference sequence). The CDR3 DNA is TGCAGTGCTCTTCATATGGGTGGTGGAAACACCATATATTTT. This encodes CSALHMGGGNTIYF.

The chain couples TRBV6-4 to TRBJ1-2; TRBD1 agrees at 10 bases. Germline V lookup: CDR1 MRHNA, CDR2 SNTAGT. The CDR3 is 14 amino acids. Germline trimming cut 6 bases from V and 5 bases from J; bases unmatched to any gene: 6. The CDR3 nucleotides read TGTGCCAGCAGACCTGGACAGGGGGATTATGGCTACACCTTC. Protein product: CASRPGQGDYGYTF.

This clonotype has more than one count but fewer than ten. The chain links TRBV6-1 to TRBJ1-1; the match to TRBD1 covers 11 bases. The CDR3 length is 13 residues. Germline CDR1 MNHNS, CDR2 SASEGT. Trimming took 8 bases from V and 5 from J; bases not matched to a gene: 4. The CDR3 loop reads CASEGQGGTEAFF. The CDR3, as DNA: TGTGCCAGCGAGGGACAGGGGGGGACTGAAGCTTTCTTT.

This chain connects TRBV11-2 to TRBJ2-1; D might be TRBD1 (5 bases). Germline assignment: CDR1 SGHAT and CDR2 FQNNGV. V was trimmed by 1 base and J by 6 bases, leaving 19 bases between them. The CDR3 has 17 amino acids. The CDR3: CASSLVRGASTTNEQFF. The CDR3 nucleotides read TGTGCCAGCAGCTTAGTCCGTGGGGCTTCTACAACCAATGAGCAGTTCTTC.

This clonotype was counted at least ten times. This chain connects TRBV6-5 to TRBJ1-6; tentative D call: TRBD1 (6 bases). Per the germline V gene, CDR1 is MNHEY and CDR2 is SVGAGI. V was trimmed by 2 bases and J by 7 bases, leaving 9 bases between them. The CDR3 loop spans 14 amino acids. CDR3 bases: TGTGCCAGCAGTTACGGGGACAACAATTCACCCCTCCACTTT. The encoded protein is CASSYGDNNSPLHF.

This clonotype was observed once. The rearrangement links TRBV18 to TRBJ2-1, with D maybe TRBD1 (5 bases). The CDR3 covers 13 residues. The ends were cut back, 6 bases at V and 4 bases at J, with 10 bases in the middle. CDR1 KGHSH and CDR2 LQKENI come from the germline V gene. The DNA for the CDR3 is TGTGCCAGCTCCCCTGACAGTTACAATGAGCAGTTCTTC. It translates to CASSPDSYNEQFF.

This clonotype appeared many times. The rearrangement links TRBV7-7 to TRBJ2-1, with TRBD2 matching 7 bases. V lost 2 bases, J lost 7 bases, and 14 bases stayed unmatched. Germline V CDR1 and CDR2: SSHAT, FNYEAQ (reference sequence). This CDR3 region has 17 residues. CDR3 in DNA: TGTGCCAGCAGCTTAACAGCAAGTGGGCAGGGAGGGAATGAGCAGTTCTTC. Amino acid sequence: CASSLTASGQGGNEQFF.

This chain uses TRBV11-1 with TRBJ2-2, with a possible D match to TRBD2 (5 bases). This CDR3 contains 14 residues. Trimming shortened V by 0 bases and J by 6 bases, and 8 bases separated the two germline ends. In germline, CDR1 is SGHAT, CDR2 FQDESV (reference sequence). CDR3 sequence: CASSLADLAGELFF. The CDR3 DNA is TGTGCCAGCAGCTTAGCGGACTTAGCCGGGGAGCTGTTTTTT.

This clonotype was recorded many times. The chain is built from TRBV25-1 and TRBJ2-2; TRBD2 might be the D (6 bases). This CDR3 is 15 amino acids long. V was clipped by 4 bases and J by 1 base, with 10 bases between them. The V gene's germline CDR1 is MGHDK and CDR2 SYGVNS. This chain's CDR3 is CASSAGLGNTGELFF. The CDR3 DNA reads TGTGCCAGCAGTGCGGGACTCGGGAACACCGGGGAGCTGTTTTTT.

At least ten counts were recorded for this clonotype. Here the CDR3 DNA reads TGCGCCAGCGGACCCGGGGAGCAGTACGTC. Amino acid sequence: CASGPGEQYV. The V and J genes are TRBV10-1 and TRBJ2-7; D remains unclear. CDR3 length: 10 residues. The germline gives CDR1 WNHNN, CDR2 SYGVQD (reference sequence). With 8 bases removed from V and 7 bases from J, the gap between germline ends came to 9 bases.

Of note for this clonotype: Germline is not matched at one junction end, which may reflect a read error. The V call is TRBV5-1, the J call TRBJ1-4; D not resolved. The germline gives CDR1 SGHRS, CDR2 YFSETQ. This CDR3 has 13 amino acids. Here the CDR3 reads CVSGEGADEKLFF. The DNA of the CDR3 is TGCGTCAGCGGCGAGGGAGCGGATGAAAAACTGTTTTTT.

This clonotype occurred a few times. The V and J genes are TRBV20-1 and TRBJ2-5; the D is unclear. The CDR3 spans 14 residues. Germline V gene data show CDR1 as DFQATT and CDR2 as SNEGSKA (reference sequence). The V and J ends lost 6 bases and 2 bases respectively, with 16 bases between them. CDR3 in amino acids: CSAIGPDFQETQYF. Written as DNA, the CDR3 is TGCAGTGCCATAGGGCCAGACTTTCAAGAGACCCAGTACTTC.

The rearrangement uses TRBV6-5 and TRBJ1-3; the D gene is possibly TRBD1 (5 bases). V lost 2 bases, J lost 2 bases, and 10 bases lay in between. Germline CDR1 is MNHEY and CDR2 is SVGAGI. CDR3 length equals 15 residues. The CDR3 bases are TGTGCCAGCAGTTACACGTGGGGGACTGGAAACACCATATATTTT. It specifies CASSYTWGTGNTIYF.

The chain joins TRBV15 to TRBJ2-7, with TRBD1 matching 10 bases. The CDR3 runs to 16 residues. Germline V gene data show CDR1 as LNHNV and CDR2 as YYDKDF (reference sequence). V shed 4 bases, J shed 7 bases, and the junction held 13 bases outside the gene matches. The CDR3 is CATSTRTKDRGNEQYV. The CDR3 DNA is TGTGCCACCAGCACGAGAACAAAGGACAGGGGGAATGAGCAGTACGTC.

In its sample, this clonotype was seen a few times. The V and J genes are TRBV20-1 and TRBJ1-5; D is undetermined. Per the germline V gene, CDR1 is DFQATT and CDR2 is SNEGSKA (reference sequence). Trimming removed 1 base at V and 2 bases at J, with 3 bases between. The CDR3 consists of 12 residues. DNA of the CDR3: TGCAGTGCTAGAGGGGGCAATCAGCCCCAGCATTTT. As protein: CSARGGNQPQHF.

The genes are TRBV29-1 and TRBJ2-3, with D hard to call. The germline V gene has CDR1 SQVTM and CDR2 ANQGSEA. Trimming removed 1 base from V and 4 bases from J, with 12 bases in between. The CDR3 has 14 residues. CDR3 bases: TGCAGCGTTGAAGGGAGAAGGACGGCAGATACGCAGTATTTT. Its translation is CSVEGRRTADTQYF.

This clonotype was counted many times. The DNA of the CDR3 is TGTGCCAGTTCAGAAGGGTCGACAGGGGGACAAGAGACCCAGTACTTC. Its translation is CASSEGSTGGQETQYF. The chain is built from TRBV7-9 and TRBJ2-5; 9 bases map to TRBD1. Trimming at V came to 9 bases and at J to 2 bases, leaving 13 bases not matched to a gene. The CDR3 covers 16 residues. Germline V lookup: CDR1 SEHNR, CDR2 FQNEAQ (reference sequence).

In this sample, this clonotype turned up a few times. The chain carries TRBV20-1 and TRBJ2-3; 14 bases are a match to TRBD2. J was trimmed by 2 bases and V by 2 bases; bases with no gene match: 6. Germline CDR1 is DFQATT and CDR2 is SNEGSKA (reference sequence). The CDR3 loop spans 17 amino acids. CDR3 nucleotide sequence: TGCAGTGCTAGATCATGGACTAGCGGGGGGAACACAGATACGCAGTATTTT. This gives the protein CSARSWTSGGNTDTQYF.

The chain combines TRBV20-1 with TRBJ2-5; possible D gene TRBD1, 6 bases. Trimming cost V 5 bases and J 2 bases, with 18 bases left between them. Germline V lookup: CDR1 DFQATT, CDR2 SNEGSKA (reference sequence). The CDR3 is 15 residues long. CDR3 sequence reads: CSAQGKPGSQETQYF. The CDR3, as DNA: TGCAGTGCTCAGGGGAAGCCGGGTTCTCAAGAGACCCAGTACTTC.

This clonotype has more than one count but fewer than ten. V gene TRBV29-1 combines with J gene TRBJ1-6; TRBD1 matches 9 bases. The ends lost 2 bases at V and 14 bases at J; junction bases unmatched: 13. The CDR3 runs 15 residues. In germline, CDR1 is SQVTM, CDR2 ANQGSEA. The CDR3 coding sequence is TGCAGCGTTGAATGGGACAGGGCTCGATATGGGGCCCTCCACTTT. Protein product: CSVEWDRARYGALHF.

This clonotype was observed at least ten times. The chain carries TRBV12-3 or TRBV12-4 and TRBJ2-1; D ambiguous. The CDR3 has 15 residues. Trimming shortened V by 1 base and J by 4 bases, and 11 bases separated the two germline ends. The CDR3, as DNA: TGTGCCAGCAGTTTAGTTACGACGATATACAATGAGCAGTTCTTC. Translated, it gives CASSLVTTIYNEQFF.

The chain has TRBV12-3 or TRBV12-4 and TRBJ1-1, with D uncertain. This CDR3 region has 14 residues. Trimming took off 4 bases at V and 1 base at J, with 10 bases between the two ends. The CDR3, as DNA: TGTGCCAGCAGTTCTGGCAGATCGAACACTGAAGCTTTCTTT. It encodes CASSSGRSNTEAFF.

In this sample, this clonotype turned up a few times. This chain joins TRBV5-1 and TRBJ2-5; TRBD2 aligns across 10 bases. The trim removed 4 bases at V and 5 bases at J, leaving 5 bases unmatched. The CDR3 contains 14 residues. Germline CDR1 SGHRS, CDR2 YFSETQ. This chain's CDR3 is CASSRAGGPETQYF. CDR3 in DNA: TGCGCCAGCAGCCGAGCGGGGGGGCCGGAGACCCAGTACTTC.

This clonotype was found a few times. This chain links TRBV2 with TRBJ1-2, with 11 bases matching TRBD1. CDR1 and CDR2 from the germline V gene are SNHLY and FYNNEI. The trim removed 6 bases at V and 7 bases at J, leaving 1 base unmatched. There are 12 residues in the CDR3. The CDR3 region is CASRDRGPGYTF. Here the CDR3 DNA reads TGTGCCAGCAGGGACAGGGGGCCTGGCTACACCTTC. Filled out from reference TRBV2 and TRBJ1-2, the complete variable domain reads EPEVTQTPSHQVTQMGQEVILRCVPISNHLYFYWYRQILGQKVEFLVSFYNNEISEKSEIFDDQFSVERPDGSNFTLKIRSTKLEDSAMYFCASRDRGPGYTFGSGTRLTVV.

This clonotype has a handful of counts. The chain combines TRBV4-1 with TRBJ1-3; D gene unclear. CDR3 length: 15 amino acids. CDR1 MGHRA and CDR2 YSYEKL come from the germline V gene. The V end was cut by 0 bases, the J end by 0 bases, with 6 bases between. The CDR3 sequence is CASSQDYSSGNTIYF. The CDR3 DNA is TGCGCCAGCAGCCAAGACTACAGCTCTGGAAACACCATATATTTT.

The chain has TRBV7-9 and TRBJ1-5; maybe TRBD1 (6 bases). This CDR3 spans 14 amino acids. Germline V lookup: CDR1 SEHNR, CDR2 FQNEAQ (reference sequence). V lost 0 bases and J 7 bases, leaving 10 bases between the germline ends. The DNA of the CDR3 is TGTGCCAGCAGCTTAGCTACAGGGATCCAGCCCCAGCATTTT. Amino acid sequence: CASSLATGIQPQHF.

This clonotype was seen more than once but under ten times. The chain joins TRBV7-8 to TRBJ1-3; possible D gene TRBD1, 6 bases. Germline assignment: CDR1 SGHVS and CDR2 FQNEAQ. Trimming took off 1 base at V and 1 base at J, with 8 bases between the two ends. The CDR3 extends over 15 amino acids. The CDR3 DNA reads TGTGCCAGCAGCTTAGTAGGGGGGTCTGGAAACACCATATATTTT. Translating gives CASSLVGGSGNTIYF.

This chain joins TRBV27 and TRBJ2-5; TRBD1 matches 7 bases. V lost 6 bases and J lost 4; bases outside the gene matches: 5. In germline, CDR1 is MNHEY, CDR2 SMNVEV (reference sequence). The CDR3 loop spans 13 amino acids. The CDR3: CASRKTGTETQYF. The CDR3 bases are TGTGCCAGCAGGAAGACAGGGACAGAGACCCAGTACTTC.

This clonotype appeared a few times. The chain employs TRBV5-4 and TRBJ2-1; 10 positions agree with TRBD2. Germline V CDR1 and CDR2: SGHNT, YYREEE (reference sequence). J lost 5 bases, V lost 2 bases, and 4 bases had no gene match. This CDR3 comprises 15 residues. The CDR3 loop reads CASSLAAGGDNEQFF. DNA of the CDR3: TGTGCCAGCAGCTTAGCAGCGGGGGGGGACAATGAGCAGTTCTTC.

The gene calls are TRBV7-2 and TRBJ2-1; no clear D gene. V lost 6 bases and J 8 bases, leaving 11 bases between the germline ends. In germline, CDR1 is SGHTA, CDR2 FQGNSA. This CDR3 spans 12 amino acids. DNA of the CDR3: TGTGCCAGCAGTCCTACGTCACATGAGCAGTTCTTC. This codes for CASSPTSHEQFF.

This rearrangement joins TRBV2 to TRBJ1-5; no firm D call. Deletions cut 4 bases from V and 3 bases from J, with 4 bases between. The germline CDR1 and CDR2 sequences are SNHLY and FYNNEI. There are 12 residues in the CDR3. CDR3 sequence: CASSALNQPQHF. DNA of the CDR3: TGTGCCAGCAGTGCCCTCAATCAGCCCCAGCATTTT.

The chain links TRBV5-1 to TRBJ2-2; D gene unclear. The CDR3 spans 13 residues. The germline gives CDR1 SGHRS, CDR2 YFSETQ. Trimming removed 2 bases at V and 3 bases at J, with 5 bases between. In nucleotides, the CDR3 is TGCGCCAGCAGCTTACGGTACACCGGGGAGCTGTTTTTT. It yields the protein CASSLRYTGELFF.